Shown below are 6 T cell receptor beta chains from a single sample sequenced in a study of vaccination effects on CD4 cells after COVID-19. Antigens for these TCRs are unknown. The assay was immunoSEQ multiplex PCR, and TCRdb's table has in-frame clones only and misses some. The sample carries about 43,000 clones, roughly 72% recorded once. After expansion with viral peptide pools in the ViraFEST assay, antigen-specific CD4+ T cells were sequenced. Upon completion of roughly ten days in culture, CD4+ T cells were isolated. Having tested negative for nucleocapsid antibodies, the vaccine recipients showed no prior SARS-CoV-2 infection. Sequencing used CD4+ T cells from PBMCs cultured with SARS-CoV-2 spike peptides, obtained before COVID-19 vaccination. These receptors all come from a human donor who received a COVID-19 vaccine.

This clone has only one observation. The chain combines TRBV19 with TRBJ1-1, with a possible D match to TRBD1 (6 bases). Germline V gives CDR1 LNHDA, CDR2 SQIVND (reference sequence). Trimming removed 7 bases from V and 5 bases from J, with 17 bases in between. This CDR3 contains 14 residues. The CDR3 DNA sequence: TGTGCCAGTACCCCCCCGGGGGGCTGGACTGAAGCTTTCTTT. Its protein is CASTPPGGWTEAFF.

This clone was observed a few times. V is TRBV19 and J is TRBJ1-3, with 9 positions matching TRBD1. CDR1 is LNHDA, CDR2 SQIVND, per germline (reference sequence). J gave up 0 bases and V 7 bases, and 1 base lay outside the gene matches. The CDR3 covers 14 residues. The CDR3 reads CASMGQGSGNTIYF. In nucleotides, the CDR3 is TGTGCCAGTATGGGACAGGGCTCTGGAAACACCATATATTTT. The full variable domain, completed using reference TRBV19 and TRBJ1-3, is DGGITQSPKYLFRKEGQNVTLSCEQNLNHDAMYWYRQDPGQGLRLIYYSQIVNDFQKGDIAEGYSVSREKKESFPLTVTSAQKNPTAFYLCASMGQGSGNTIYFGEGSWLTVV.

This clone was counted a single time. The rearrangement links TRBV6-6 to TRBJ2-7, with D possibly TRBD1 on 5 matching bases. CDR3 length: 13 residues. Per germline, CDR1 MNHNY and CDR2 SVGAGI (reference sequence). V lost 6 bases and J 1 base, leaving 10 bases between the germline ends. CDR3 in DNA: TGTGCCAGCAGATCGGACACTTCCTACGAGCAGTACGTC. Translation gives CASRSDTSYEQYV.

This clone was seen only once. The V gene is TRBV5-5, the J gene TRBJ2-2; the D call may be TRBD1 or TRBD2 (6 bases each). The CDR3 extends over 16 amino acids. CDR1 SGHKS and CDR2 YYEKEE come from the germline V gene (reference sequence). Trimming took off 0 bases at V and 5 bases at J, with 14 bases between the two ends. The CDR3 DNA reads as TGTGCCAGCAGCTTGGAAGCCAGGGGAGGTACCGGGGAGCTGTTTTTT. Its translation: CASSLEARGGTGELFF.

This clone was seen once. This sequence joins TRBV24-1 and TRBJ1-2; 8 bases line up with TRBD1. Germline-derived CDR1 and CDR2 are KGHDR and SFDVKD. This CDR3 comprises 15 residues. J gave up 4 bases and V 5 bases, and 8 bases lay outside the gene matches. In DNA, the CDR3 is TGTGCCACCAGTGGAGTGACAGGGGCTATCTATGGCTACACCTTC. Translated, it gives CATSGVTGAIYGYTF.

The chain employs TRBV30 and TRBJ2-3, with 10 bases identical to TRBD1. Trimming cost V 2 bases and J 7 bases; bases outside gene matches: 12. Germline CDR1 reads GTSNPN; CDR2 reads SVGIG (reference sequence). This CDR3 is built from 16 residues. CDR3 nucleotide sequence: TGTGCCTGGAGTACCCGGGACAGGGGACTTACGAATACGCAGTATTTT. It is translated as CAWSTRDRGLTNTQYF.